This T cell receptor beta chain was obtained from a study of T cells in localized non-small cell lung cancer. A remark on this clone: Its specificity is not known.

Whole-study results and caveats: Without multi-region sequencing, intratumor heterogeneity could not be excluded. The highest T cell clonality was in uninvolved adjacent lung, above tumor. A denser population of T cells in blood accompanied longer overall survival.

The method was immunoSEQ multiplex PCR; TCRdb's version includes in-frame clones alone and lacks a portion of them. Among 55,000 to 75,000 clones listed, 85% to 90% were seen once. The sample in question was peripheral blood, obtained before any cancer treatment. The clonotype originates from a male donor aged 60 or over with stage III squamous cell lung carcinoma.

The chain's CDR3 is CASSRGGLAGIPYEQYF. CDR3 DNA: TGCGCCAGCAGCCGGGGGGGACTAGCGGGGATCCCCTACGAGCAGTACTTC. The V call is TRBV4-3, the J call TRBJ2-7; 13 nucleotides line up with TRBD2. Unmatched junction bases numbered 8, after V lost 4 bases and J lost 2 bases. Per germline, CDR1 LGHNA and CDR2 YSLEER. The CDR3 consists of 17 residues.